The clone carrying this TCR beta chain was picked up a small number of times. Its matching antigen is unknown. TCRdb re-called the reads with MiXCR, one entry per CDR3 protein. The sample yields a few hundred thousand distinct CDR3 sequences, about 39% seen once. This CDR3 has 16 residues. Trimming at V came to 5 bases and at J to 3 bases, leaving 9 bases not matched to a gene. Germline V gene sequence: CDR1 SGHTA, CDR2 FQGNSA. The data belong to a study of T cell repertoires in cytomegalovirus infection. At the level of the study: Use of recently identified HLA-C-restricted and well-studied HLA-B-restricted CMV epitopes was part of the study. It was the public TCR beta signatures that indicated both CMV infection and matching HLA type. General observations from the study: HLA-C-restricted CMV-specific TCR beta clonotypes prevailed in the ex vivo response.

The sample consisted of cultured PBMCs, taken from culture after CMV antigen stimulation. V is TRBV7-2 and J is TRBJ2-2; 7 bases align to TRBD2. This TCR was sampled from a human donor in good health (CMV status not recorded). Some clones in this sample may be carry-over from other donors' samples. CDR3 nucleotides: TGTGCCAGCAGCGTCAGGACTAGGGGCGACACCGGGGAGCTGTTTTTT. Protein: CASSVRTRGDTGELFF.